This T cell receptor (beta chain) was captured in a study of CD8 T cells in Susac syndrome. A quantity of roughly 0.5 to 1 ug RNA underwent reverse transcription using random hexamers. The authors amplified TCR beta CDR3 across 54 Vbeta and 13 Jbeta using immunoSEQ multiplex PCR. TCRdb re-derived calls from the immunoSEQ multiplex PCR reads in MiXCR, one entry per CDR3 protein. The sample consists of under 200,000 distinct CDR3 sequences, about 95% of them appearing once. This CDR3 is built from 15 residues. Germline assignment: CDR1 LNHNV and CDR2 YYDKDF (reference sequence). The germline V and J ends were trimmed by 0 bases and 4 bases, with 13 bases remaining between them.

This TCR was recovered from a human donor in good health. The sample was CD4+ T cells from PBMCs. The V call is TRBV15, the J call TRBJ2-7; a possible D gene is TRBD2 (5 bases). DNA of the CDR3: TGTGCCACCAGCAGAGATGAGGGCAGCCATTACGAGCAGTACGTC. This sequence encodes CATSRDEGSHYEQYV.